This T cell receptor (beta chain) was captured in a study of shared T cell receptors in the human thymus. Trimming shortened V by 3 bases and J by 11 bases, and 10 bases separated the two germline ends. The V gene's germline CDR1 is MNHEY and CDR2 SMNVEV (reference sequence). The CDR3 length is 11 residues. Clones were read by immunoSEQ multiplex PCR, and TCRdb kept only the in-frame ones, dropping some. The sample holds 500,000 to 550,000 clones, 78% seen once. The sample was also linked to a second study, of human thymus T cells. This second report adds: In corrective heart surgery, resections were taken, and these provided the thymus tissue.

The TCR sequence derives from a boy under two years old with a congenital heart defect. The rearrangement joins TRBV27 to TRBJ1-1; weak D call: TRBD1 (6 bases). Sequencing was performed on thymocytes. The CDR3 spells CASSFRDMAFF. Written as DNA, the CDR3 is TGTGCCAGCAGTTTCCGGGACATGGCTTTCTTT.